This T cell receptor beta chain was documented in a study of human T cells and chemical hapten exposure. The study, taken as a whole, reports: Donors in the study had alopecia, meaning their immune response may differ from healthy people's. Among expanded TCRs, significantly more large CDR3 similarity clusters formed than among controls.

Note on this clonotype: What it recognizes is unknown.

Per the germline V gene, CDR1 is MNHNY and CDR2 is SVGAGI (reference sequence). The CDR3 extends over 17 amino acids. V shed 4 bases and J 4 bases; nucleotides not matched to a gene: 5. Indicated time point: patch test 1, 2 weeks after DPC sensitization. The treatment is: therapeutic diphenylcyclopropenone sensitization with weekly scalp DPC. The donor pool consisted of alopecia patients aged 18 to 70 years, considered suitable for DPC. Each cDNA molecule in the library carried unique molecular identifiers. Each CDR3 protein gets one entry after TCRdb re-called the RACE reads with MiXCR. The profile covers roughly 360,000 distinct CDR3 sequences, with roughly 4.8% appearing a single time and under 3% taken by the ten largest.

The sample consisted of whole blood, taken in connection with sensitization to the hapten diphenylcyclopropenone (DPC). The sequence was obtained from a woman between 45 and 65 years old with alopecia areata. Some clones in this sample may be carry-over from other donors' samples. V gene TRBV6-6 combines with J gene TRBJ2-1; 15 positions agree with TRBD2. For the CDR3, the DNA is TGTGCCAGCAGTTTAAGTGGACTAGCGGGAGGGTACAATGAGCAGTTCTTC. Translated: CASSLSGLAGGYNEQFF.